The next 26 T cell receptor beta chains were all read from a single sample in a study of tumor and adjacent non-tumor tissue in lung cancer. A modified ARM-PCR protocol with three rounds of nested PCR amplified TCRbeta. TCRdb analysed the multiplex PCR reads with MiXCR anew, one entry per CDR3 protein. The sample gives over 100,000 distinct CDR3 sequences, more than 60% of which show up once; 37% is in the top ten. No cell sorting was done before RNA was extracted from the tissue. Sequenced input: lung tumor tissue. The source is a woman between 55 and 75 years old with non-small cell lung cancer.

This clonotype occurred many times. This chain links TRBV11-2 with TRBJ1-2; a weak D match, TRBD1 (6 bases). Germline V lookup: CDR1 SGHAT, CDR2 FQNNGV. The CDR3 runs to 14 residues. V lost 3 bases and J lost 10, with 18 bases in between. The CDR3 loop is CASSLDDRSPYYTF. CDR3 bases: TGTGCCAGCAGCTTGGACGACAGGTCCCCGTACTACACCTTC.

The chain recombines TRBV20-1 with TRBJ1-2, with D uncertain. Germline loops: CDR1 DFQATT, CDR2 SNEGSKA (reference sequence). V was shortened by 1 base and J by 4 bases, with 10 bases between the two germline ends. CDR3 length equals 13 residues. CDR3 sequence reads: CSARGQGAYGYTF. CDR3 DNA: TGCAGTGCTAGAGGGCAAGGCGCCTATGGCTACACCTTC.

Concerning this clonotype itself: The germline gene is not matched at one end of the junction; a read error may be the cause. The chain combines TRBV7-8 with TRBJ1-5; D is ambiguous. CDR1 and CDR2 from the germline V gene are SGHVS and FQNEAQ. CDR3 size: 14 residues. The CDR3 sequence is CTSSLAASPGPQHF. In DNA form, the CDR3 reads TGTACCAGCAGCTTAGCAGCCAGCCCGGGCCCCCAGCATTTT.

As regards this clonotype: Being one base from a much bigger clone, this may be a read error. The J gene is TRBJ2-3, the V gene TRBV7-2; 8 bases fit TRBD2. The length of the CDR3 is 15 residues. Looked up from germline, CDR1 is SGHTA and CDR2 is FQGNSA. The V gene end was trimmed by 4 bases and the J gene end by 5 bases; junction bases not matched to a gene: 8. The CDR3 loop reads CASSSGLVGGDTQYF. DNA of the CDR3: TGTGCCAGCAGCTCGGGACTAGTGGGGGGAGATACGCAGTATTTT.

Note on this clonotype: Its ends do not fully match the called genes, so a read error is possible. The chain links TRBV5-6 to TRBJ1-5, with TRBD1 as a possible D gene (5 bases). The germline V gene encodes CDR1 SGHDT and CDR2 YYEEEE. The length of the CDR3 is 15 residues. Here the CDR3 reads CASSLMGGEAQPRLF. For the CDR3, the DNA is TGTGCCAGCAGCCTAATGGGGGGGGAAGCTCAGCCCCGGCTCTTT.

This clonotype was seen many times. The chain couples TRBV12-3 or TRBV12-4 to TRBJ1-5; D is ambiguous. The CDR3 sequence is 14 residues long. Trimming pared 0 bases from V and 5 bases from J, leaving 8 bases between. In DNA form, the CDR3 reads TGTGCCAGCAGTTTAGCCCTGGACGATCAGCCCCAGCATTTT. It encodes CASSLALDDQPQHF.

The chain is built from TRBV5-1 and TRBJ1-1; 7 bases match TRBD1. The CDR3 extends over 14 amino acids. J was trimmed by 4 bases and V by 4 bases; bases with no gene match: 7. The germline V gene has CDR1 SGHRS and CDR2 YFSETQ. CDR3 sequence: CASSGQTGSTEAFF. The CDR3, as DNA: TGCGCCAGCAGCGGACAGACAGGGTCCACTGAAGCTTTCTTT.

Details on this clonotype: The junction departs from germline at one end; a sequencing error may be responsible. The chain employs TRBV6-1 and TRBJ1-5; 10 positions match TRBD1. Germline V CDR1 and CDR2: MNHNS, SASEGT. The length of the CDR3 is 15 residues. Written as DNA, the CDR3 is TGTGCCAGCAGTGGGACAGGGGGGCCCAATCAGCACCAGCATTTT. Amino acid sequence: CASSGTGGPNQHQHF.

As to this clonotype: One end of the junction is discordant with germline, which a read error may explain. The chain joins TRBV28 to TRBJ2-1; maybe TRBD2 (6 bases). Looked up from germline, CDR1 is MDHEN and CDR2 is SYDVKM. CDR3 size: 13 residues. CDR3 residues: CGSSSRLVGEQFF. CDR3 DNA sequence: TGTGGCAGCAGCTCCAGACTAGTCGGTGAGCAGTTCTTC.

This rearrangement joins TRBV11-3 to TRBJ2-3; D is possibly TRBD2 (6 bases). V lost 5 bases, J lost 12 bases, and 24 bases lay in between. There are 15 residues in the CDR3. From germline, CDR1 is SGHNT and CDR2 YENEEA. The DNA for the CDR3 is TGTGCCAGCAGCCCCGCCGCGCAGGGAGGTCATGCACAGTATTTT. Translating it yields CASSPAAQGGHAQYF. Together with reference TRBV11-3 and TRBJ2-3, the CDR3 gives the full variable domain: EAGVVQSPRYKIIEKKQPVAFWCNPISGHNTLYWYLQNLGQGPELLIRYENEEAVDDSQLPKDRFSAERLKGVDSTLKIQPAELGDSAVYLCASSPAAQGGHAQYFGPGTRLTVL.

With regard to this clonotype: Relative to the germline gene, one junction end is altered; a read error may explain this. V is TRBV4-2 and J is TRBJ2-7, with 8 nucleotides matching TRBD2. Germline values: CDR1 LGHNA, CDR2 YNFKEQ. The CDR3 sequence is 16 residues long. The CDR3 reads CASSQDGLAGGFEQNF. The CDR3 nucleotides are TGTGCCAGCAGCCAAGATGGACTAGCTGGGGGATTCGAGCAGAACTTC.

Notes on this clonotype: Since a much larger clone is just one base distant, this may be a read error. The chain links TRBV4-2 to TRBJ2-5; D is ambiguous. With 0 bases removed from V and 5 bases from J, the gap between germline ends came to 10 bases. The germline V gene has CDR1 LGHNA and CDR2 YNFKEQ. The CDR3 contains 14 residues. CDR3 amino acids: CASSQDPLHETQYF. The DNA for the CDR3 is TGTGCCAGCAGCCAAGATCCCCTCCATGAGACCCAGTACTTC.

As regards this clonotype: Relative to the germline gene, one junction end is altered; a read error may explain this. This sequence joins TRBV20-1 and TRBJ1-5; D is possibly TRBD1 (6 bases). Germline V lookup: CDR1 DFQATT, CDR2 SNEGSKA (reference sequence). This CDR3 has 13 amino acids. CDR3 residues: CNAWGGARQPQHF. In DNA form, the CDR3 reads TGCAATGCTTGGGGGGGGGCACGTCAGCCCCAGCATTTT.

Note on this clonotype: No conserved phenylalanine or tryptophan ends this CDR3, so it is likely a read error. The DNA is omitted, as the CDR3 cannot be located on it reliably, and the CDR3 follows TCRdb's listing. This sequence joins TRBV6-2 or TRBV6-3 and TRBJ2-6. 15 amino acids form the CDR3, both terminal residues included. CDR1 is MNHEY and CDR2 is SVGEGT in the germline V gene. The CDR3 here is CASSYGLSGANVLTL.

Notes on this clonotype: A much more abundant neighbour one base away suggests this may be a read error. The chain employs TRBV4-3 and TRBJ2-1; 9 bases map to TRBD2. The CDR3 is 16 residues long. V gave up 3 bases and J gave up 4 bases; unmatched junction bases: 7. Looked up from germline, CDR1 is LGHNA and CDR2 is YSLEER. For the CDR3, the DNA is TGCGCCAGCAGCCATCTGACTAGCGGCAAGTACAATGAGCAGTTCTTC. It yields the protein CASSHLTSGKYNEQFF.

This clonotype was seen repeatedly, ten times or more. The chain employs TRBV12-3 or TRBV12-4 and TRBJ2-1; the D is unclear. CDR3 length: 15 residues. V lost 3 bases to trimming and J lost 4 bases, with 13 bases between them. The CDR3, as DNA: TGTGCCAGCAGTTTCGAGCTGGGAATGTACAATGAGCAGTTCTTC. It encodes CASSFELGMYNEQFF.

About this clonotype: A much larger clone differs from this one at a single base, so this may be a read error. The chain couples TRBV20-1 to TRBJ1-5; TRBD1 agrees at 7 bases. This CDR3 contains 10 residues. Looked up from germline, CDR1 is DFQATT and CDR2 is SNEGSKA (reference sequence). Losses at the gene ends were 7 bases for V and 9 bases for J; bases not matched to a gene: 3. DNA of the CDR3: TGCAGTGTTGGGGACAGGCCCCAGCATTTT. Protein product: CSVGDRPQHF.

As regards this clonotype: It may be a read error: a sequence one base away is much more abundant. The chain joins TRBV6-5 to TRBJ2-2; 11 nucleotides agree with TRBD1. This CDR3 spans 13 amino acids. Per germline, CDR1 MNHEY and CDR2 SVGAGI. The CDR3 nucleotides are TGTGACAGCAGGGGACAGGGGGTCGGGGAGCTGTTTTTT. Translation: CDSRGQGVGELFF.

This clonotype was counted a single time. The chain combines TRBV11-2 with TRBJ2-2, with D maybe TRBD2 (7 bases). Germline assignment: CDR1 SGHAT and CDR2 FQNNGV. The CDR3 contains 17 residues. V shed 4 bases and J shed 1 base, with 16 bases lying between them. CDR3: CASSSPEGGQNTGELFF. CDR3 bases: TGTGCCAGCAGCTCTCCCGAGGGGGGGCAGAACACCGGGGAGCTGTTTTTT.

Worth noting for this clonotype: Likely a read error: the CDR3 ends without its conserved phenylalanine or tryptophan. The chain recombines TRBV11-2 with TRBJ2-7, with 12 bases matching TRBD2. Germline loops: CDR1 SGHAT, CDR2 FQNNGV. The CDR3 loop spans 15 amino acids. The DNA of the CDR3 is TGTGCCGGCAGCTACGCGACTAGCGGGAGCTACGAGCAGTACTTA. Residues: CAGSYATSGSYEQYL.

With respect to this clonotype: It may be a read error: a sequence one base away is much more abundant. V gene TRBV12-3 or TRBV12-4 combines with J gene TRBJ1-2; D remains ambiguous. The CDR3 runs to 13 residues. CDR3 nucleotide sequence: TGTGCCAGGAGTTTCGCCCCCACCTATGGCTACACCTTC. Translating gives CARSFAPTYGYTF.

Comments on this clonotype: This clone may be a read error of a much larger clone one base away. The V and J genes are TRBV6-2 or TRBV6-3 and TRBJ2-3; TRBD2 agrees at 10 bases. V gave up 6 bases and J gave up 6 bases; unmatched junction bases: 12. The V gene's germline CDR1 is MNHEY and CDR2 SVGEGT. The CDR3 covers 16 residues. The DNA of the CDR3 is TGTGCCAGCAGGGACTTAACTAGCGGGAAGTCGGATACGCAGTATTTT. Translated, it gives CASRDLTSGKSDTQYF.

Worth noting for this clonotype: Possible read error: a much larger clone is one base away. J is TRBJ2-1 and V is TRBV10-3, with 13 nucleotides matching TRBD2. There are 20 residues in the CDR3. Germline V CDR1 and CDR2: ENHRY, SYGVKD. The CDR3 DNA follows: TGTGCCATCAGTGAGCGGGAGGGGACTAGCGGGACCCTAACCTACAATGATCAGTTCTTC. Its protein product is CAISEREGTSGTLTYNDQFF.

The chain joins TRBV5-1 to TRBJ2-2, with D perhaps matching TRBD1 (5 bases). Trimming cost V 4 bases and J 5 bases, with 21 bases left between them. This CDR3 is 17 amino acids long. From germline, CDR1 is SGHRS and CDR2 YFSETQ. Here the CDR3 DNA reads TGCGCCAGCAGCAATTTCGCGCAGGGCGTAGTAACCGGGGAGCTGTTTTTT. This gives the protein CASSNFAQGVVTGELFF.

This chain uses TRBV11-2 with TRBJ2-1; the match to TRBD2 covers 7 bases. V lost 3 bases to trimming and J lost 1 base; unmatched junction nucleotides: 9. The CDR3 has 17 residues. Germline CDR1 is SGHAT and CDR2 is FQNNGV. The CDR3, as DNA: TGTGCCAGCAGCTTGGTGTACGGGGGGAGATCCTACAATGAGCAGTTCTTC. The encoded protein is CASSLVYGGRSYNEQFF.

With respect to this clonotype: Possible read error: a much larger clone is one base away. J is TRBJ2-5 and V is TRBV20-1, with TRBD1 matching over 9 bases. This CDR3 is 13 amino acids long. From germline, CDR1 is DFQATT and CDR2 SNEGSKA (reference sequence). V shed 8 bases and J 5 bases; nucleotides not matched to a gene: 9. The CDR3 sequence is CSPPNRGRETQYF. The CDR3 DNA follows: TGCAGTCCCCCTAACAGGGGGCGGGAGACCCAGTACTTC.